The next 13 T cell receptor beta chains were all read from a single sample in a study of cytomegalovirus exposure and HLA in healthy donors. The PCR had 60 Vbeta and 13 Jbeta primers. The table came from immunoSEQ multiplex PCR; TCRdb's copy has only in-frame clones and leaves some out. In the table there are 150,000 to 200,000 clones, about four fifths of which are singletons. Sequencing used PBMCs. The receptor source for this set is a man aged 18 to 30 in good health and CMV-seronegative.

This chain links TRBV2 with TRBJ2-5, with a possible D match to TRBD1 (6 bases). V was trimmed by 4 bases and J by 5 bases, leaving 17 bases between them. CDR1 SNHLY and CDR2 FYNNEI come from the germline V gene. This CDR3 region has 15 residues. In DNA, the CDR3 is TGTGCCAGCAGTGTTCGGGACACCGAGGGGGAGACCCAGTACTTC. Its translation: CASSVRDTEGETQYF.

This clone has just a few counts. The rearrangement links TRBV19 to TRBJ1-3; no reliable D call. Germline CDR1 reads LNHDA; CDR2 reads SQIVND (reference sequence). The CDR3 extends over 15 amino acids. The V gene lost 8 bases and the J gene lost 0 bases, with 14 bases spanning the gap. CDR3 protein: CASGYPKVSGNTIYF. The CDR3 bases are TGTGCCAGTGGTTACCCTAAAGTCTCTGGAAACACCATATATTTT.

V and J are TRBV5-1 and TRBJ2-3; TRBD1 aligns across 8 bases. Germline V lookup: CDR1 SGHRS, CDR2 YFSETQ. There are 16 residues in the CDR3. The V and J ends lost 0 bases and 5 bases, in that order; junction bases with no gene match: 8. The CDR3 coding sequence is TGCGCCAGCAGCTTGGTTACCGGACAGGGCGGAGATACGCAGTATTTT. Translated: CASSLVTGQGGDTQYF.

The chain is built from TRBV18 and TRBJ1-2; 8 nucleotides line up with TRBD1. This CDR3 is built from 15 residues. The germline V gene encodes CDR1 KGHSH and CDR2 LQKENI. V lost 3 bases, J lost 5 bases, and 8 bases stayed unmatched. In DNA, the CDR3 is TGTGCCAGCTCACCCGGACAGGGAAGTACGTATGGCTACACCTTC. Its protein is CASSPGQGSTYGYTF.

The rearrangement links TRBV9 to TRBJ2-7; TRBD2 aligns across 13 bases. Germline loops: CDR1 SGDLS, CDR2 YYNGEE. The CDR3 covers 16 residues. V lost 4 bases and J lost 5; bases outside the gene matches: 9. This chain's CDR3 is CASSSRTSGSIHEQYF. CDR3 bases: TGTGCCAGCAGCTCACGGACTAGCGGGAGCATCCACGAGCAGTACTTC.

The chain employs TRBV9 and TRBJ2-4; 8 nucleotides agree with TRBD1. The germline V gene encodes CDR1 SGDLS and CDR2 YYNGEE. The V and J ends lost 0 bases and 6 bases, in that order; junction bases with no gene match: 8. The CDR3 totals 16 residues. The CDR3, as DNA: TGTGCCAGCAGCGTAGGCCCGCAGGGGGCGGGAAACATTCAGTACTTC. Encoded protein: CASSVGPQGAGNIQYF. The full variable domain, with the rest looked up from reference TRBV9 and TRBJ2-4, is DSGVTQTPKHLITATGQRVTLRCSPRSGDLSVYWYQQSLDQGLQFLIQYYNGEERAKGNILERFSAQQFPDLHSELNLSSLELGDSALYFCASSVGPQGAGNIQYFGAGTRLSVL.

This clone was picked up one time. V is TRBV28 and J is TRBJ2-7; 11 bases align to TRBD1. CDR1 and CDR2 (germline): MDHEN, SYDVKM. This CDR3 is 16 amino acids long. J was trimmed by 4 bases and V by 5 bases; bases with no gene match: 10. In DNA form, the CDR3 reads TGTGCCAGCAGTACGGGACAGGGGGAGGTTAAATACGAGCAGTACTTC. It yields the protein CASSTGQGEVKYEQYF.

This clone is a singleton in its sample. This chain uses TRBV28 with TRBJ2-5; D uncertain. The ends were cut back, 3 bases at V and 3 bases at J, with 8 bases in the middle. CDR3 length: 13 residues. The germline V gene has CDR1 MDHEN and CDR2 SYDVKM. DNA for the CDR3: TGTGCCAGCAGTTTCGCAGATAAAGAGACCCAGTACTTC. Amino acids: CASSFADKETQYF. The variable domain in full, with the rest retrieved from reference TRBV28 and TRBJ2-5, is DVKVTQSSRYLVKRTGEKVFLECVQDMDHENMFWYRQDPGLGLRLIYFSYDVKMKEKGDIPEGYSVSREKKERFSLILESASTNQTSMYLCASSFADKETQYFGPGTRLLVL.

The rearrangement uses TRBV28 and TRBJ1-1, with D perhaps matching TRBD1 (5 bases). The CDR3 is made up of 14 amino acids. Trimming removed 7 bases at V and 10 bases at J, with 22 bases between. Germline CDR1 reads MDHEN; CDR2 reads SYDVKM. DNA for the CDR3: TGTGCCAGCAATTCCTGGGGGGAGGGTCTGGGAGCTTTCTTT. It codes for CASNSWGEGLGAFF.

The rearrangement joins TRBV5-6 to TRBJ2-1; TRBD1 might be the D (5 bases). This CDR3 has 15 amino acids. Per the germline V gene, CDR1 is SGHDT and CDR2 is YYEEEE. V was clipped by 2 bases and J by 3 bases, with 12 bases between them. For the CDR3, the DNA is TGTGCCAGCAGCTTCAGTCCTCAGGGCTACAATGAGCAGTTCTTC. It encodes CASSFSPQGYNEQFF.

The J gene is TRBJ1-3, the V gene TRBV4-2, with a tentative D call TRBD1 (6 bases). CDR1 and CDR2 (germline): LGHNA, YNFKEQ. The V end was cut by 3 bases, the J end by 0 bases, with 15 bases between. The CDR3 runs to 17 residues. Written as DNA, the CDR3 is TGTGCCAGCAGCCAGGGGACTACAGGGTACTCTGGAAACACCATATATTTT. It codes for CASSQGTTGYSGNTIYF.

The rearrangement uses TRBV18 and TRBJ1-5; 7 bases agree with TRBD1. Germline CDR1 reads KGHSH; CDR2 reads LQKENI. Trimming took 5 bases from V and 2 from J; bases not matched to a gene: 12. This CDR3 is 17 amino acids long. This CDR3 reads CASSSTFPGQGNQPQHF. The CDR3 DNA follows: TGTGCCAGCTCATCTACGTTCCCAGGACAGGGCAATCAGCCCCAGCATTTT.

The chain joins TRBV4-3 to TRBJ2-7; D possibly corresponds to TRBD2 (6 bases). The germline CDR1 and CDR2 sequences are LGHNA and YSLEER. Trimming cost V 4 bases and J 7 bases, with 17 bases left between them. The CDR3 totals 14 residues. The CDR3 DNA sequence: TGCGCCAGCAGCCCGACCGGGAGCCAGTGGGAGCAGTACTTC. This gives the protein CASSPTGSQWEQYF.